This paragraph reports one T cell receptor beta chain. The entry originates in a study of shared clonotypes between healthy human individuals. Study-level background: Each donor's CD8 memory used one plate, CD8 naive two, each CD4 subset three.

V was trimmed by 6 bases and J by 6 bases, leaving 3 bases between them. This CDR3 is 10 amino acids long. Germline V CDR1 and CDR2: MGHDK, SYGVNS. Produced via immunoSEQ multiplex PCR; TCRdb's table is partial and in-frame only. The repertoire consists of a few hundred thousand clones, with roughly 70% occurring once and the leading ten covering about a tenth. The receptor was derived from a young man in good health. The chain is built from TRBV25-1 and TRBJ2-4; D gene ambiguous. The material sequenced was memory CD4+ T cells sorted from blood. The subset: CD45RA-negative fraction. The CDR3: CASSRNIQYF. CDR3 coding DNA: TGTGCCAGCAGCAGAAACATTCAGTACTTC.